These 27 T cell receptor beta chains were sequenced from one sample in a study of regulatory T cells in long-lasting Graves disease. Documented time point: persistent/refractory GD, antithyroid drugs over 5 years with positive TRAb. With RNA extracted from PBMCs as input, the TCR library was made. Libraries of TCR beta came from iRepertoire HTBI primers plus Arm-PCR of CDR3 regions. TCRdb re-analysed the multiplex PCR reads in MiXCR, keeping a single row per CDR3 protein. The sample holds 600,000 to 850,000 distinct CDR3 sequences, about 30% seen once. Sequencing was performed on peripheral blood mononuclear cells (PBMCs), taken when the disease was refractory, from a patient treated with antithyroid drugs. The receptors here all came from a female donor with Graves disease.

This clonotype was seen a handful of times. One junction end does not reproduce the germline sequence, and a read error may be involved. The V call is TRBV28, the J call TRBJ1-4; 7 bases map to TRBD1. The CDR3 has 15 amino acids. Looked up from germline, CDR1 is MDHEN and CDR2 is SYDVKM. The CDR3 bases are TGTGCCAGCAGTTCAACCGGGACAGCGCCGGAAAAACTGTCTTTT. This translates into CASSSTGTAPEKLSF.

The CDR3 is CASSLSEGMNTEAFF. The CDR3, as DNA: TGTGCCAGCAGTTTATCGGAGGGGATGAACACTGAAGCTTTCTTT. The chain joins TRBV28 to TRBJ1-1; possibly TRBD1 for D (5 bases). V shed 1 base and J shed 0 bases, with 9 bases lying between them. Germline assignment: CDR1 MDHEN and CDR2 SYDVKM. The CDR3 length is 15 residues.

The V gene is TRBV6-5, the J gene TRBJ1-2; D gene ambiguous. The CDR3 totals 14 residues. The ends were cut back, 2 bases at V and 4 bases at J, with 11 bases in the middle. The germline V gene encodes CDR1 MNHEY and CDR2 SVGAGI. CDR3 DNA sequence: TGTGCCAGCAGTTACAAGGGCCTCCTCTATGGCTACACCTTC. Protein product: CASSYKGLLYGYTF.

A few counts support this clonotype. The rearrangement uses TRBV29-1 and TRBJ1-5, with D perhaps TRBD1 (5 bases). V gave up 2 bases and J gave up 3 bases, with 8 bases separating them. CDR1 is SQVTM and CDR2 is ANQGSEA in the germline V gene. The CDR3 runs to 13 residues. This CDR3 reads CSVELGVNQPQHF. The CDR3 nucleotides read TGCAGCGTTGAATTAGGGGTCAATCAGCCCCAGCATTTT.

CDR3 DNA: TGCAGTGCTAGAGCGAAGGTTAGCAATCAGCCCCAGCATTTT. Encoded protein: CSARAKVSNQPQHF. This chain uses TRBV20-1 with TRBJ1-5; no clear D gene. The CDR3 runs to 14 residues. From germline, CDR1 is DFQATT and CDR2 SNEGSKA (reference sequence). V was cut by 1 base and J by 0 bases, with 7 bases left in between.

The rearrangement uses TRBV20-1 and TRBJ1-1; D remains ambiguous. The CDR3 is 14 residues long. Between the trimmed V and J ends, which lost 6 bases and 1 base, there was a span of 15 bases. CDR1 is DFQATT, CDR2 SNEGSKA, per germline (reference sequence). Here the CDR3 reads CSATQEARNTEAFF. DNA of the CDR3: TGCAGTGCCACGCAGGAGGCGCGGAACACTGAAGCTTTCTTT.

The CDR3 sequence: CASSFQGGFSQETQYF. Here the CDR3 DNA reads TGTGCCAGCAGCTTTCAGGGGGGTTTTTCGCAAGAGACCCAGTACTTC. The chain uses TRBV11-2 and TRBJ2-5, with D perhaps TRBD1 (7 bases). Germline loops: CDR1 SGHAT, CDR2 FQNNGV. The germline V and J ends were trimmed by 3 bases and 2 bases, with 16 bases remaining between them. This CDR3 is built from 16 residues.

The rearrangement links TRBV20-1 to TRBJ2-7; D is undetermined. With 8 bases removed from V and 4 bases from J, the gap between germline ends came to 18 bases. Germline V lookup: CDR1 DFQATT, CDR2 SNEGSKA (reference sequence). CDR3 length equals 13 residues. Written as DNA, the CDR3 is TGCAGTCGGCTAAATCCCCTTTATTACGAGCAGTACTTC. Protein: CSRLNPLYYEQYF.

The V call is TRBV6-1, the J call TRBJ1-2; perhaps TRBD1 as D (6 bases). CDR1 is MNHNS and CDR2 is SASEGT in the germline V gene. V lost 10 bases, J lost 4 bases, and 13 bases lay in between. There are 12 residues in the CDR3. CDR3 residues: CATTTGGYGYTF. CDR3 DNA: TGTGCCACTACGACAGGCGGCTATGGCTACACCTTC.

This clonotype was found a few times. The chain has TRBV3-1 and TRBJ1-1, with 11 bases fitting TRBD1. CDR1 is LGHDT and CDR2 is YNNKEL in the germline V gene (reference sequence). V lost 4 bases to trimming and J lost 5 bases; unmatched junction nucleotides: 9. CDR3 size: 16 residues. This chain's CDR3 is CASSPLGQGATTEAFF. The CDR3 nucleotides are TGTGCCAGCAGCCCTCTCGGACAGGGGGCTACGACTGAAGCTTTCTTT.

This chain joins TRBV9 and TRBJ2-1; 8 nucleotides line up with TRBD2. V was clipped by 0 bases and J by 3 bases; unmatched bases: 2. Germline loops: CDR1 SGDLS, CDR2 YYNGEE. This CDR3 spans 15 amino acids. The CDR3, as DNA: TGTGCCAGCAGCGTAGGCGGGAGGAACTACAATGAGCAGTTCTTC. Residues: CASSVGGRNYNEQFF. Filled out from reference TRBV9 and TRBJ2-1, the complete variable domain reads DSGVTQTPKHLITATGQRVTLRCSPRSGDLSVYWYQQSLDQGLQFLIQYYNGEERAKGNILERFSAQQFPDLHSELNLSSLELGDSALYFCASSVGGRNYNEQFFGPGTRLTVL.

A few counts support this clonotype. This chain's CDR3 is CASSFKVEGTEAFF. CDR3 bases: TGTGCCAGCAGTTTTAAAGTGGAGGGCACTGAAGCTTTCTTT. This chain joins TRBV27 and TRBJ1-1; D is unresolved. The CDR3 covers 14 residues. V was trimmed by 3 bases and J by 4 bases, leaving 12 bases between them. CDR1 and CDR2 from the germline V gene are MNHEY and SMNVEV (reference sequence).

The table lists this clonotype with a few counts. The chain couples TRBV27 to TRBJ1-5, with D perhaps TRBD1 (6 bases). V lost 0 bases, J lost 8 bases, and 14 bases lay in between. This CDR3 spans 15 amino acids. The germline V gene encodes CDR1 MNHEY and CDR2 SMNVEV (reference sequence). CDR3 protein: CASSLSAPSGEPQHF. The CDR3 DNA is TGTGCCAGCAGTTTATCGGCGCCTTCAGGGGAGCCCCAGCATTTT.

Only a few counts were recorded for this clonotype. This rearrangement joins TRBV20-1 to TRBJ2-7, with a tentative D call TRBD2 (6 bases). The CDR3 totals 12 residues. Trimming removed 3 bases from V and 7 bases from J, with 13 bases in between. Looked up from germline, CDR1 is DFQATT and CDR2 is SNEGSKA (reference sequence). The CDR3 DNA reads TGCAGTGCTAGGCTAGCGTCCCGGGAGCAGTACTTC. Translating gives CSARLASREQYF.

This clonotype was found many times. Possible read error: a much larger clone is one base away. V and J are TRBV6-5 and TRBJ1-2; TRBD1 matches 7 bases. The V gene's germline CDR1 is MNHEY and CDR2 SVGAGI. V gave up 2 bases and J gave up 4 bases; unmatched junction bases: 1. The CDR3 is 13 residues long. The CDR3 nucleotides are TGTGCCAGCAGTTACCGACAGGGCTATGGCTACACCTTC. This encodes CASSYRQGYGYTF.

This clonotype has only a few counts. CDR3 in DNA: TGTGCCAGCAGTTTTGCGGATTCACCCCTCCACTTT. Protein: CASSFADSPLHF. The chain carries TRBV27 and TRBJ1-6; no clear D gene. Germline CDR1 MNHEY, CDR2 SMNVEV (reference sequence). The V gene lost 3 bases and the J gene lost 8 bases, with 5 bases spanning the gap. The CDR3 is 12 residues long.

In this sample, this clonotype turned up many times. The chain uses TRBV6-2 or TRBV6-3 and TRBJ2-7, with D possibly TRBD2 on 5 matching bases. Trimming removed 7 bases at V and 6 bases at J, with 19 bases between. This CDR3 has 14 residues. Germline V gene sequence: CDR1 MNHEY, CDR2 SVGEGT. The DNA for the CDR3 is TGTGCCAGCAACAAGGCGGACTCGGCGGGCGAGCAGTACTTC. It codes for CASNKADSAGEQYF.

This clonotype was counted a single time. The chain is built from TRBV12-3 or TRBV12-4 and TRBJ2-1; no clear D gene. V gave up 6 bases and J gave up 5 bases, with 11 bases separating them. This CDR3 has 13 residues. This CDR3 is CASSRMAHNEQFF. The CDR3 coding sequence is TGTGCCAGCAGCAGGATGGCGCACAATGAGCAGTTCTTC.

V and J are TRBV7-9 and TRBJ2-2; weak D call: TRBD1 (6 bases). This CDR3 region has 15 residues. Germline CDR1 is SEHNR and CDR2 is FQNEAQ (reference sequence). The germline V and J ends were trimmed by 3 bases and 2 bases, with 10 bases remaining between them. The chain's CDR3 is CASSLIRGNTGELFF. DNA of the CDR3: TGTGCCAGCAGCTTGATCAGGGGAAACACCGGGGAGCTGTTTTTT.

V gene TRBV27 combines with J gene TRBJ1-1; D gene ambiguous. CDR3 length equals 15 residues. The ends were cut back, 2 bases at V and 8 bases at J, with 18 bases in the middle. Germline values: CDR1 MNHEY, CDR2 SMNVEV (reference sequence). CDR3 bases: TGTGCCAGCAGTTTACTCCGCAGGCGGGAAGAGGAAGCTTTCTTT. This gives the protein CASSLLRRREEEAFF.

The chain combines TRBV11-2 with TRBJ1-1, with unresolved D. The CDR3 runs 13 residues. Germline V CDR1 and CDR2: SGHAT, FQNNGV. Trimming removed 2 bases at V and 10 bases at J, with 14 bases between. The CDR3 DNA reads TGTGCCAGCAGCTTAAGGGAGATACAGAGAGCTTTCTTT. This sequence encodes CASSLREIQRAFF. The full variable domain, with the rest looked up from reference TRBV11-2 and TRBJ1-1, is EAGVAQSPRYKIIEKRQSVAFWCNPISGHATLYWYQQILGQGPKLLIQFQNNGVVDDSQLPKDRFSAERLKGVDSTLKIQPAKLEDSAVYLCASSLREIQRAFFGQGTRLTVV.

This clonotype has a handful of counts. The genes are TRBV6-1 and TRBJ1-1; D gene unclear. V lost 3 bases and J lost 4, with 9 bases in between. Germline assignment: CDR1 MNHNS and CDR2 SASEGT. The CDR3 has 13 amino acids. The CDR3: CASSDVQSTEAFF. In DNA form, the CDR3 reads TGTGCCAGCAGTGACGTTCAAAGCACTGAAGCTTTCTTT.

The chain joins TRBV5-4 to TRBJ1-1; D gene ambiguous. Between the trimmed V and J ends, which lost 5 bases and 2 bases, there was a span of 16 bases. Germline-derived CDR1 and CDR2 are SGHNT and YYREEE (reference sequence). This CDR3 is built from 15 residues. Written as DNA, the CDR3 is TGTGCCAGCAGTCAAACACAGAGATTTAACACTGAAGCTTTCTTT. This encodes CASSQTQRFNTEAFF.

The CDR3 protein is CSARAGAGETQYF. The CDR3 DNA is TGCAGTGCTAGAGCGGGAGCAGGGGAGACCCAGTACTTC. The chain carries TRBV20-1 and TRBJ2-5; a possible D gene is TRBD2 (6 bases). Trimming pared 1 base from V and 5 bases from J, leaving 11 bases between. The CDR3 has 13 residues. The germline V gene has CDR1 DFQATT and CDR2 SNEGSKA (reference sequence).

The CDR3 loop is CATRDRGRRKDGYTF. The CDR3 DNA sequence: TGTGCCACGCGGGACAGGGGGCGAAGAAAGGATGGCTACACCTTC. The rearrangement uses TRBV3-1 and TRBJ1-2, with 12 nucleotides matching TRBD1. Losses at the gene ends were 10 bases for V and 6 bases for J; bases not matched to a gene: 12. This CDR3 spans 15 amino acids. Germline V gives CDR1 LGHDT, CDR2 YNNKEL (reference sequence). The full variable domain, in which reference TRBV3-1 and TRBJ1-2 provide the parts outside the CDR3, is DTAVSQTPKYLVTQMGNDKSIKCEQNLGHDTMYWYKQDSKKFLKIMFSYNNKELIINETVPNRFSPKSPDKAHLNLHINSLELGDSAVYFCATRDRGRRKDGYTFGSGTRLTVV.

A remark on this clonotype: A much larger clone lies one base from this, so it may be a read error. This chain connects TRBV12-3 or TRBV12-4 to TRBJ2-7; 7 bases agree with TRBD2. The CDR3 spans 16 residues. The CDR3 loop is CASSPSTSATSYGQYF. In nucleotides, the CDR3 is TGTGCCAGCAGCCCCTCTACTAGCGCAACCTCCTACGGGCAGTACTTC.

This clonotype was seen many times. CDR3 protein: CASSTVQSQETQYF. DNA for the CDR3: TGTGCCAGCAGCACGGTACAGAGCCAAGAGACCCAGTACTTC. The V and J genes are TRBV7-9 and TRBJ2-5; no definite D call. Germline V lookup: CDR1 SEHNR, CDR2 FQNEAQ (reference sequence). The CDR3 spans 14 residues. Trimming cost V 5 bases and J 1 base, with 11 bases left between them.